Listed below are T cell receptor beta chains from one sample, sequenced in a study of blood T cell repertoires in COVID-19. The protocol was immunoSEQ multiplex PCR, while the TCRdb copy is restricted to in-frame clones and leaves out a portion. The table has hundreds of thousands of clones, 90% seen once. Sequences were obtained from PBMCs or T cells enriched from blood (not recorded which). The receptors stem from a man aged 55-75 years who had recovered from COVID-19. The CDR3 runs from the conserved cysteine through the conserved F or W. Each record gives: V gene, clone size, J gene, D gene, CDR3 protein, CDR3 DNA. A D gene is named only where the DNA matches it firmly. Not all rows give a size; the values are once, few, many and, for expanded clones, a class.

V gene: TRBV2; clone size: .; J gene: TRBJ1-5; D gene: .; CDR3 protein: CASSGGRGDQPQHF; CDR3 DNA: TGTGCCAGCAGTGGTGGCAGGGGAGATCAGCCCCAGCATTTT
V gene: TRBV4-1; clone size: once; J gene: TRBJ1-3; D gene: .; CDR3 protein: CASSQVLFDTIYF; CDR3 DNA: TGCGCCAGCAGCCAAGTCCTATTCGACACCATATATTTT
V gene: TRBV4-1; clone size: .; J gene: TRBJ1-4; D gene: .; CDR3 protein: CASSPYGSNEKLFF; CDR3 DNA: TGCGCCAGCAGCCCATACGGGAGTAATGAAAAACTGTTTTTT
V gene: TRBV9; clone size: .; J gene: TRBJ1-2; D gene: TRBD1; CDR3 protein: CASSGAVDRVYGYTF; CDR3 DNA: TGTGCCAGCAGCGGCGCTGTAGACAGGGTCTATGGCTACACCTTC
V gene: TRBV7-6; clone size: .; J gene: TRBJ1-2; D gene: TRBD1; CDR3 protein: CASSQAQGYGYTF; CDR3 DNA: TGTGCCAGCAGCCAGGCACAGGGGTATGGCTACACCTTC
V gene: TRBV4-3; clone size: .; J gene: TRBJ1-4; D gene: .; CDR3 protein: CASSQGFRRGNEKLFF; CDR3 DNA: TGCGCCAGCAGCCAGGGATTTCGTAGGGGTAATGAAAAACTGTTTTTT
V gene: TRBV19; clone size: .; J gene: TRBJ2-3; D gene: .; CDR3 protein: CASSPLRGTLTDTQYF; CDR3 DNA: TGTGCCAGTAGTCCCCTAAGGGGGACCCTCACAGATACGCAGTATTTT
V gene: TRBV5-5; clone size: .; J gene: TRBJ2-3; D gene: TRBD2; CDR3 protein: CASSPIAGGMDTQYF; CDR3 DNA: TGTGCCAGCAGCCCTATAGCGGGAGGGATGGATACGCAGTATTTT
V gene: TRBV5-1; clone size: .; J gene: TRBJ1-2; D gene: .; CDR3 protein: CASSPDFADYGYTF; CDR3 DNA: TGCGCCAGCAGTCCCGACTTTGCAGACTATGGCTACACCTTC
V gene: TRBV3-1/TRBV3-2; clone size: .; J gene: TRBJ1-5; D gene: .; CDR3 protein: CASSQGRDQPQHF; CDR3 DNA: TGTGCCAGCAGCCAAGGCCGAGATCAGCCCCAGCATTTT
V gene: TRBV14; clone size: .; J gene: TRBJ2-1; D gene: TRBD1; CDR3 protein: CASTPSGQGENEQFF; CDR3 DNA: TGTGCCAGCACCCCCTCGGGACAGGGGGAAAATGAGCAGTTCTTC
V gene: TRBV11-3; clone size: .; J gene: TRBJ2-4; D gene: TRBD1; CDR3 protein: CASSPSYSGTGSAKNIQYF; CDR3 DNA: TGTGCCAGCAGCCCCAGTTATTCCGGGACAGGGTCCGCCAAAAACATTCAGTACTTC
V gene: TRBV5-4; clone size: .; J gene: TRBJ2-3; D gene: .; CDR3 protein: CASSLERPSTDTQYF; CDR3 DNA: TGTGCCAGCAGCTTGGAGCGGCCTAGCACAGATACGCAGTATTTT
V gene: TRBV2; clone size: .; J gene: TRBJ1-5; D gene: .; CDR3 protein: CASRRRNSNQPQHF; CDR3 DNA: TGTGCCAGCAGGAGGCGAAATAGCAATCAGCCCCAGCATTTT
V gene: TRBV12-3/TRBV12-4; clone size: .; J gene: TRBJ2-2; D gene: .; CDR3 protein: CATTLSTGELFF; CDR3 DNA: TGTGCCACCACCTTGAGTACCGGGGAGCTGTTTTTT
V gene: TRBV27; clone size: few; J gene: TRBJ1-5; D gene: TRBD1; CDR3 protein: CASSTTQGAIRRPQHF; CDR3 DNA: TGTGCCAGCAGTACTACACAGGGGGCGATCCGTCGGCCCCAGCATTTT
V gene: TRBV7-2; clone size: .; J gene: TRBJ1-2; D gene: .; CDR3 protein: CASSLHVTQGLGYGYTF; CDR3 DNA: TGTGCCAGCAGCTTGCACGTCACGCAGGGTCTCGGCTATGGCTACACCTTC
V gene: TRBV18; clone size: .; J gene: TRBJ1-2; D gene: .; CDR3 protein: CASSPGGTYGYTF; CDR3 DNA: TGTGCCAGCTCACCCGGCGGAACCTATGGCTACACCTTC
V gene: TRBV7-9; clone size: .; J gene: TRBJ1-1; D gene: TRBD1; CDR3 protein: CASSPGTEGEAFF; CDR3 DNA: TGTGCCAGCAGCCCGGGGACAGAAGGTGAAGCTTTCTTT
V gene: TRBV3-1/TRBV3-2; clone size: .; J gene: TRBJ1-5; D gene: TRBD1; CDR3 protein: CASSQDRTGWDSNQPQHF; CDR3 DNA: TGTGCCAGCAGCCAAGATAGGACAGGGTGGGATAGCAATCAGCCCCAGCATTTT
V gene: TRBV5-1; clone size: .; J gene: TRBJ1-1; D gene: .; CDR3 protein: CASSESTAGLEAFF; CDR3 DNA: TGCGCCAGCAGCGAATCGACAGCCGGCCTTGAAGCTTTCTTT
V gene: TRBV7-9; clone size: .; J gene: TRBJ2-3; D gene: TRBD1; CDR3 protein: CASSSPRQGDSTDTQYF; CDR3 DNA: TGTGCCAGCAGCTCCCCACGACAGGGGGACTCCACAGATACGCAGTATTTT